This T cell receptor (beta chain) emerged from a study of control samples from healthy donors and cancer patients (dated by TCRdb to 2018 to 2021). Of note for this clone: What this receptor recognizes is not known. Base qualities are not provided; no much larger clone lies one nucleotide away.

Libraries were prepared through the immunoSEQ multiplex PCR assay. Sourced from immuneACCESS, this table was stored by TCRdb with only in-frame sequences that have V and J called. A share of the clones is absent; for the studies checked, an unresolved V gene accounts for under half, and the remainder has no known explanation. The sample table contains about 92,000 clones; only one count was recorded for around 80% of them. Jointly, the top ten make up around 9.1% of the sample. Trimming leaves V shorter by 4 bases and J shorter by 5 bases, with the junction holding 9 bases beyond the gene matches. The CDR3 goes from the cysteine to the phenylalanine over 16 residues. Only CDR3 DNA is held: 48 bases, read in frame from base 1. The germline V gene encodes CDR1 SGHNT and CDR2 YYREEE (reference sequence).

The source material was blood. This TCR was recovered from a woman between 55 and 75 years old in good health. The chain links TRBV5-4 with TRBJ2-3, and 11 junction bases match TRBD2. The nucleotides read TGTGCCAGCAGCGGAGGGACTAGCGGAGGGAGAGATACGCAGTATTTT. The encoded protein is CASSGGTSGGRDTQYF. Here the CDR3 is joined to the reference TRBV5-4 and TRBJ2-3 genes, and the full variable domain is: ETGVTQSPTHLIKTRGQQVTLRCSSQSGHNTVSWYQQALGQGPQFIFQYYREEENGRGNFPPRFSGLQFPNYSSELNVNALELDDSALYLCASSGGTSGGRDTQYFGPGTRLTVL.